The sequence of this TCR beta chain was determined in a study of CD8 T cells in ankylosing spondylitis. Study-level findings and limits: Apparently characteristic of ankylosing spondylitis blood was a TCR beta motif (under ten highly homologous variants). Enrichment of disease-linked clones was reportedly significant in matched ankylosing spondylitis synovial fluid.

About this clonotype: Antigen: not known.

Per germline, CDR1 SGHRS and CDR2 YFSETQ. The CDR3 length is 19 residues. V was shortened by 4 bases and J by 0 bases, with 20 bases between the two germline ends. From the 5' RACE reads, TCRdb called clonotypes with MiXCR, one entry per CDR3 protein. The table includes over 150,000 distinct CDR3 sequences, around 13% detected once. The sample taken for sequencing was blood, either unsorted or a sorted T cell fraction (not recorded which). The chain recombines TRBV5-1 with TRBJ1-6; D might be TRBD1 (6 bases). This sequence originates from a male donor with ankylosing spondylitis or in good health (not recorded which). The CDR3 region has the DNA TGCGCCAGCAGCGTGCTGGGGGCTGGCCCTAGCTCCTATAATTCACCCCTCCACTTT. Its protein is CASSVLGAGPSSYNSPLHF.